One and the same sample provided the 22 T cell receptor beta chains below, sequenced in a study of T cell responses to AZD1222 COVID-19 vaccine. Assay used: immunoSEQ multiplex PCR; TCRdb lists only in-frame clones, some missing. The sample records around 110,000 clones, about 90% being singletons. This material consisted of peripheral blood, taken 28 days after the second AZD1222 dose. These receptors were taken from an adult who received the AZD1222 COVID-19 vaccine.

V is TRBV7-2 and J is TRBJ1-1, with D perhaps matching TRBD1 (6 bases). This CDR3 region has 14 residues. V lost 4 bases and J lost 2, with 11 bases in between. Germline CDR1 reads SGHTA; CDR2 reads FQGNSA. The CDR3 region is CASSYSRGNTEAFF. CDR3 in DNA: TGTGCCAGCAGCTATTCCAGGGGAAACACTGAAGCTTTCTTT.

The V call is TRBV2, the J call TRBJ2-7, with 8 bases identical to TRBD1. This CDR3 has 12 residues. V trimming: 10 bases; J trimming: 3 bases; junction bases outside the gene matches: 5. Per the germline V gene, CDR1 is SNHLY and CDR2 is FYNNEI. CDR3 coding DNA: TGTGCCACAGGGACAGGCCTCTACGAGCAGTACTTC. As protein: CATGTGLYEQYF.

This clone was recorded once. This chain uses TRBV5-4 with TRBJ2-3; 7 nucleotides match TRBD2. V gave up 2 bases and J gave up 0 bases; unmatched junction bases: 0. The CDR3 is 14 residues long. Germline assignment: CDR1 SGHNT and CDR2 YYREEE (reference sequence). The CDR3 protein is CASSFSGSTDTQYF. The CDR3 bases are TGTGCCAGCAGCTTTAGCGGGAGCACAGATACGCAGTATTTT. The full variable domain, in which reference TRBV5-4 and TRBJ2-3 provide the parts outside the CDR3, is ETGVTQSPTHLIKTRGQQVTLRCSSQSGHNTVSWYQQALGQGPQFIFQYYREEENGRGNFPPRFSGLQFPNYSSELNVNALELDDSALYLCASSFSGSTDTQYFGPGTRLTVL.

The rearrangement joins TRBV9 to TRBJ2-7, with TRBD2 matching over 7 bases. CDR3 length: 16 residues. The J segment lost 1 base and the V segment lost 4 bases, leaving 11 bases of the junction unmatched. CDR1 and CDR2 (germline): SGDLS, YYNGEE. The CDR3 is CASSRTSGRGSYEQYF. The DNA for the CDR3 is TGTGCCAGCAGCCGTACTAGTGGGCGGGGGTCCTACGAGCAGTACTTC.

V gene TRBV3-1 (or the pseudogene TRBV3-2) combines with J gene TRBJ1-5, with a weak D call TRBD1 (5 bases). CDR1 is LGHDT and CDR2 is YNNKEL in the germline V gene (reference sequence). The CDR3 has 14 amino acids. The germline V and J ends were trimmed by 4 bases and 2 bases, with 9 bases remaining between them. The CDR3 protein is CASSLRDGNQPQHF. Here the CDR3 DNA reads TGTGCCAGCAGCCTCCGGGACGGCAATCAGCCCCAGCATTTT.

The CDR3 reads CASSFSGPTYEQYF. The CDR3 DNA reads as TGTGCCAGCAGCTTTTCTGGACCCACCTACGAGCAGTACTTC. The rearrangement links TRBV3-1 (or the pseudogene TRBV3-2) to TRBJ2-7, with unresolved D. V gave up 5 bases and J gave up 2 bases, with 13 bases separating them. The CDR3 spans 14 residues. Germline lookup yields CDR1 LGHDT and CDR2 YNNKEL (reference sequence).

The rearrangement uses TRBV11-2 and TRBJ1-6, with D possibly being TRBD1 (5 bases). The CDR3 totals 18 residues. In germline, CDR1 is SGHAT, CDR2 FQNNGV. With 6 bases removed from V and 0 bases from J, the gap between germline ends came to 18 bases. CDR3 DNA: TGTGCCAGCAGTTTCGGGACGGGAGAAAGCTCCTATAATTCACCCCTCCACTTT. Translated, it gives CASSFGTGESSYNSPLHF.

The CDR3 region has the DNA TGTGCCAGCAGCCCCCTGGGAGGGGCACAGCCCCAGCATTTT. Amino acid sequence: CASSPLGGAQPQHF. The rearrangement uses TRBV11-2 and TRBJ1-5; maybe TRBD1 (5 bases). This CDR3 spans 14 amino acids. CDR1 is SGHAT and CDR2 is FQNNGV in the germline V gene. V was cut by 5 bases and J by 7 bases, with 15 bases left in between.

The chain joins TRBV3-1 (or the pseudogene TRBV3-2) to TRBJ1-1, with 9 positions matching TRBD1. Unmatched junction bases numbered 0, after V lost 3 bases and J lost 1 base. Germline CDR1 LGHDT, CDR2 YNNKEL (reference sequence). This CDR3 has 14 amino acids. CDR3 bases: TGTGCCAGCAGCCAGGGACAGGGGAACACTGAAGCTTTCTTT. This translates into CASSQGQGNTEAFF.

V gene TRBV7-3 combines with J gene TRBJ2-7; 12 bases agree with TRBD1. The CDR3 totals 17 residues. The germline V gene has CDR1 SGHTA and CDR2 FQGTGA. The junction had 10 bases not matched to a gene; V was cut back by 3 bases and J by 4 bases. The CDR3 DNA sequence: TGTGCCAGCAGCTTCGACGTGGGGACAGGGGGCGAGTACGAGCAGTACTTC. Protein product: CASSFDVGTGGEYEQYF.

V usage is TRBV29-1 and J usage is TRBJ2-2; D remains ambiguous. Germline-derived CDR1 and CDR2 are SQVTM and ANQGSEA. Trimming pared 6 bases from V and 2 bases from J, leaving 13 bases between. This CDR3 region has 14 residues. CDR3 loop: CSVQRFVNTGELFF. Written as DNA, the CDR3 is TGCAGCGTCCAGAGGTTCGTTAACACCGGGGAGCTGTTTTTT.

The rearrangement uses TRBV5-1 and TRBJ1-6; no clear D gene. V lost 7 bases to trimming and J lost 7 bases, with 12 bases between them. The CDR3 is 13 amino acids. Germline values: CDR1 SGHRS, CDR2 YFSETQ. CDR3 residues: CASAGWGNSPLHF. The CDR3 coding sequence is TGCGCCAGCGCGGGCTGGGGAAATTCACCCCTCCACTTT.

The CDR3 spells CASSETGDGYTF. In nucleotides, the CDR3 is TGTGCCAGCAGTGAAACAGGGGATGGCTACACCTTC. The chain is built from TRBV2 and TRBJ1-2; 7 bases agree with TRBD1. Germline V CDR1 and CDR2: SNHLY, FYNNEI. There are 12 residues in the CDR3. V shed 2 bases, J shed 6 bases, and the junction held 0 bases outside the gene matches.

V is TRBV23-1 and J is TRBJ2-7; 11 nucleotides line up with TRBD1. TRBV23-1 is sorted into the ORF group, with uncertain function. This CDR3 spans 14 amino acids. V shed 7 bases, J shed 2 bases, and the junction held 4 bases outside the gene matches. This chain's CDR3 is CASMGQGEAYEQYF. CDR3 sequence (DNA): TGCGCCAGCATGGGACAGGGGGAGGCCTACGAGCAGTACTTC.

This clone was observed once. The chain couples TRBV30 to TRBJ1-6; weak D call: TRBD1 (6 bases). This CDR3 contains 13 residues. The germline V and J ends were trimmed by 5 bases and 6 bases, with 11 bases remaining between them. Germline V gives CDR1 GTSNPN, CDR2 SVGIG (reference sequence). Here the CDR3 DNA reads TGTGCCTGGGGGGTAGGGGGTAATTCACCCCTCCACTTT. It is translated as CAWGVGGNSPLHF.

The CDR3 bases are TGTGCCATCAGTGAGTCGGACAGGGGAGAGACCCAGTACTTC. Its protein product is CAISESDRGETQYF. The chain is built from TRBV10-3 and TRBJ2-5; 9 bases fit TRBD1. CDR1 and CDR2 from the germline V gene are ENHRY and SYGVKD. Trimming removed 0 bases from V and 4 bases from J; junction bases left unmatched: 0. The CDR3 totals 14 residues.

The rearrangement uses TRBV23-1 and TRBJ1-2, with TRBD1 matching 7 bases. TRBV23-1 is identified as an open reading frame with a role that is uncertain. With V trimmed by 7 bases and J by 1 base, 15 bases remained unmatched. The CDR3 contains 17 residues. The CDR3 here is CASMPVTGEGSNYGYTF. The CDR3 DNA reads as TGCGCCAGCATGCCGGTCACAGGGGAGGGGAGTAACTATGGCTACACCTTC.

The genes are TRBV19 and TRBJ1-1, with D uncertain. Trimming left V 5 bases short and J 0 bases short, with 7 bases between. Germline assignment: CDR1 LNHDA and CDR2 SQIVND (reference sequence). There are 13 residues in the CDR3. The CDR3 region has the DNA TGTGCCAGTAGTCCCAGCGTGAACACTGAAGCTTTCTTT. It specifies CASSPSVNTEAFF.

V and J are TRBV5-1 and TRBJ2-5, with D unresolved. With 4 bases removed from V and 2 bases from J, the gap between germline ends came to 9 bases. This CDR3 has 13 amino acids. Looked up from germline, CDR1 is SGHRS and CDR2 is YFSETQ. Here the CDR3 reads CASSQRIQETQYF. DNA for the CDR3: TGCGCCAGCAGCCAAAGAATTCAAGAGACCCAGTACTTC.

V is TRBV21-1 and J is TRBJ2-7; the D segment call TRBD1 is taken from the table without a DNA check. TRBV21-1 is a pseudogene locus. The CDR3 totals 14 residues. CDR3 in amino acids: CASSAIQDRAKQYF. CDR3 bases: TGTGCCAGCAGCGCCATTCAGGACAGGGCGAAGCAGTACTTC.

This sequence joins TRBV6-5 and TRBJ1-1; D perhaps matches TRBD1 (6 bases). The CDR3 is 12 amino acids. The germline V gene has CDR1 MNHEY and CDR2 SVGAGI. V lost 6 bases and J lost 8, with 13 bases in between. The CDR3 protein is CASSTGKVEAFF. The CDR3 DNA is TGTGCCAGCAGCACAGGGAAAGTAGAAGCTTTCTTT.

This clone was recorded once. The chain couples TRBV5-6 to TRBJ2-3; 8 nucleotides match TRBD2. Looked up from germline, CDR1 is SGHDT and CDR2 is YYEEEE. The CDR3 consists of 15 residues. The junction had 6 bases not matched to a gene; V was cut back by 4 bases and J by 2 bases. In DNA form, the CDR3 reads TGTGCCAGCAGCAGCACTAGCGGCCCCACAGATACGCAGTATTTT. It is translated as CASSSTSGPTDTQYF.